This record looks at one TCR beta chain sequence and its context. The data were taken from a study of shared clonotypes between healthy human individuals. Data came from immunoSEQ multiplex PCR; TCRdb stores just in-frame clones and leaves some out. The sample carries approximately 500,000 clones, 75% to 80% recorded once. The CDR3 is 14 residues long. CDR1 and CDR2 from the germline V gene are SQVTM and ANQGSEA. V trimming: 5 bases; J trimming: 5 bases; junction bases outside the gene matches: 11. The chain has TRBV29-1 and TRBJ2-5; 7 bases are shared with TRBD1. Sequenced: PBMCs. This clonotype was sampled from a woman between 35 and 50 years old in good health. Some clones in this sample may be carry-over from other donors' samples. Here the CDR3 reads CSVFGTEGRETQYF. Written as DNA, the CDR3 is TGCAGCGTTTTCGGGACAGAGGGCAGGGAGACCCAGTACTTC.